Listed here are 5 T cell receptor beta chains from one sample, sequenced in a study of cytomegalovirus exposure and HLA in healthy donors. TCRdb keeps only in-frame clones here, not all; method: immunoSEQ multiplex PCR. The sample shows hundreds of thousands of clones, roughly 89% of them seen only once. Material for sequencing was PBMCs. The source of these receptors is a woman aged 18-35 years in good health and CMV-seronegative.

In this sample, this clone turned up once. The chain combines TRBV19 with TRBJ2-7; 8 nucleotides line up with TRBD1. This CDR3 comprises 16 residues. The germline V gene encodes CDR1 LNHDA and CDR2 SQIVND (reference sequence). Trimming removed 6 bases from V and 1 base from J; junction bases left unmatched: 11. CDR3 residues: CASSASTGALSYEQYF. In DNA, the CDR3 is TGTGCCAGTAGCGCCTCGACAGGGGCGCTTTCCTACGAGCAGTACTTC.

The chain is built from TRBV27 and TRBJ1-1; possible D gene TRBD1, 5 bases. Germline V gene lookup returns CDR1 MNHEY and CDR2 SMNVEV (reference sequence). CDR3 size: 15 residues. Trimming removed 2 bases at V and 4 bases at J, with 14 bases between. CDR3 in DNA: TGTGCCAGCAGTTTACTTGGCGGGGGATCCACTGAAGCTTTCTTT. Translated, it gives CASSLLGGGSTEAFF.

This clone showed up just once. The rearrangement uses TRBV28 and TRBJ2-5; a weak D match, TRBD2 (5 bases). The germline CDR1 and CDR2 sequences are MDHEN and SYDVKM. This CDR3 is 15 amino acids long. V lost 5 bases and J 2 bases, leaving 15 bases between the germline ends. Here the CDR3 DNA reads TGTGCCAGCAGTCCTGTGAGCGGCCCTCAAGAGACCCAGTACTTC. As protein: CASSPVSGPQETQYF.

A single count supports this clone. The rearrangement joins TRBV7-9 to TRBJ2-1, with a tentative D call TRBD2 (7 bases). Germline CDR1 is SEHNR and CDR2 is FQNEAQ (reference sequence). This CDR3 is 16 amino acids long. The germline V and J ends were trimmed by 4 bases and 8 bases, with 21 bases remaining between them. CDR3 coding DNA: TGTGCCAGCAGCTCAAGAAGGGGGGGCCAACATGATGAGCAGTTCTTC. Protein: CASSSRRGGQHDEQFF.

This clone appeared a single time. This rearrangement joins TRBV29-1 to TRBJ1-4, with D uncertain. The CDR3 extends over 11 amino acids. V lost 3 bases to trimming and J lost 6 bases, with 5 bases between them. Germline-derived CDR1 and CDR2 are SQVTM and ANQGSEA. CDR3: CSVERDEKLFF. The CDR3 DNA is TGCAGCGTTGAGAGAGATGAAAAACTGTTTTTT.